This T cell receptor (beta chain) originates from a study of blood T cell repertoires in COVID-19. Across the study: Some COVID-19 samples were acute and others convalescent; all came from the United States, Italy and Spain. T cells, B-cell-depleted T cells, or PBMCs supplied cDNA or gDNA.

As originally analysed: Reference gene primer amplification in the assay estimated nucleated cell counts. The data were produced by immunoSEQ multiplex PCR, yet TCRdb's version contains in-frame clones alone and is incomplete. The V and J calls and clone size were taken over from that table, and D and trimming were inferred from the DNA. The table includes roughly 300,000 clones, about 82% detected once. The clonotype comes from a woman aged 45-59 years with acute or convalescent COVID-19. The sequenced material came from peripheral blood.

CDR3 residues: CASRDHRSLSYEQYF. The CDR3 DNA reads TGCGCCAGCAGAGACCACAGATCCCTCTCCTACGAGCAGTACTTC. This chain connects TRBV4-1 to TRBJ2-7; D is unclear. In germline, CDR1 is MGHRA, CDR2 YSYEKL. This CDR3 has 15 amino acids. Between the trimmed V and J ends, which lost 6 bases and 0 bases, there was a span of 15 bases.